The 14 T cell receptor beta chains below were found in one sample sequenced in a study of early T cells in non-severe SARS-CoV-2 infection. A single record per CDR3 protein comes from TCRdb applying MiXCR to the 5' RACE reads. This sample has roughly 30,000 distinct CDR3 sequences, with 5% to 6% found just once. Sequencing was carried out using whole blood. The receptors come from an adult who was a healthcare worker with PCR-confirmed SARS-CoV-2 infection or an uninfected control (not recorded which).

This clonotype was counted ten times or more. CDR3 sequence (DNA): TGTGCCGGGGCACCGGGACTTGCCTACAATGAGCAGTTCTTC. Its protein product is CAGAPGLAYNEQFF. The V and J genes are TRBV28 and TRBJ2-1; tentative D call: TRBD2 (6 bases). V lost 11 bases to trimming and J lost 2 bases, with 16 bases between them. Germline CDR1 MDHEN, CDR2 SYDVKM. The CDR3 is 14 residues long.

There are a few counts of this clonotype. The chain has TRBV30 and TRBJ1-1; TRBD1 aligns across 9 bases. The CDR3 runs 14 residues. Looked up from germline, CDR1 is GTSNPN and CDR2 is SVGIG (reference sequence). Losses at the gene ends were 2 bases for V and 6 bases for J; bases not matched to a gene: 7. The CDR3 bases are TGTGCCTGGAGTCGGGACAGGGAAGATGCTGAAGCTTTCTTT. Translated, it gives CAWSRDREDAEAFF.

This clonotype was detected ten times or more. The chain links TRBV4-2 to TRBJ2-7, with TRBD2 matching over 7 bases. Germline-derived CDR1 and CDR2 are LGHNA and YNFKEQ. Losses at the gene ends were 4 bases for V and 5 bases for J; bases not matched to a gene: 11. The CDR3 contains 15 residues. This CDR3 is CASSLNSGPPDEQYF. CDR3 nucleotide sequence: TGTGCCAGCAGCCTTAATAGCGGGCCCCCTGACGAGCAGTACTTC.

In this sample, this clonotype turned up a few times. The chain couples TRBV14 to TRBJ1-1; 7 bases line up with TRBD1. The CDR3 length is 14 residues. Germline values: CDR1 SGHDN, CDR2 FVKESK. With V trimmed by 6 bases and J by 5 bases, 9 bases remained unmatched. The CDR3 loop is CASRGLTGRTEAFF. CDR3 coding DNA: TGTGCCAGCAGGGGATTGACAGGGAGGACTGAAGCTTTCTTT.

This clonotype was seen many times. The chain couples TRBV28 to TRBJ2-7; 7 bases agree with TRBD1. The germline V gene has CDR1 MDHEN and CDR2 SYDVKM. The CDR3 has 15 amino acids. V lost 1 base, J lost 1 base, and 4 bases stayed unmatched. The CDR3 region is CASSLYGTASYEQYF. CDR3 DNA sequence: TGTGCCAGCAGTTTATACGGGACAGCATCCTACGAGCAGTACTTC.

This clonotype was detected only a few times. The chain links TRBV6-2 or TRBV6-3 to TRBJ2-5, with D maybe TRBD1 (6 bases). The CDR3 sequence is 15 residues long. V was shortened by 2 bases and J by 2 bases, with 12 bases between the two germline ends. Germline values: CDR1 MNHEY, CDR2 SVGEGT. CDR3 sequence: CASSYPPQGQETQYF. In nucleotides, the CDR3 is TGTGCCAGCAGTTACCCCCCGCAGGGGCAAGAGACCCAGTACTTC.

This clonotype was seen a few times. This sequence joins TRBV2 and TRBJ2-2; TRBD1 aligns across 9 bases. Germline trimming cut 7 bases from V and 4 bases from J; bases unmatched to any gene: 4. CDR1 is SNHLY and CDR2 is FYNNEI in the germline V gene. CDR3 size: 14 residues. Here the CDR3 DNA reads TGTGCCAGCAAAGGGACAGGGCCCACCGGGGAGCTGTTTTTT. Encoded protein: CASKGTGPTGELFF.

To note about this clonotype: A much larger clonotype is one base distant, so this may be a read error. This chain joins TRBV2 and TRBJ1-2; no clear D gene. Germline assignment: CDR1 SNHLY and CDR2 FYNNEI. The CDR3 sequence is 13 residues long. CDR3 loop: CASSSGPSYGYAF. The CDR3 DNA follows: TGTGCCAGCAGTTCCGGGCCGAGCTATGGCTACGCCTTC.

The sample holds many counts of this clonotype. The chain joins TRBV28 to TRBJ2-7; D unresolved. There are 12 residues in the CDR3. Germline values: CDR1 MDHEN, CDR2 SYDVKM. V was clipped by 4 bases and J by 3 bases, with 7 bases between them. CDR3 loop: CASSYNSYEQYF. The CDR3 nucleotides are TGTGCCAGCAGTTATAACAGCTACGAGCAGTACTTC.

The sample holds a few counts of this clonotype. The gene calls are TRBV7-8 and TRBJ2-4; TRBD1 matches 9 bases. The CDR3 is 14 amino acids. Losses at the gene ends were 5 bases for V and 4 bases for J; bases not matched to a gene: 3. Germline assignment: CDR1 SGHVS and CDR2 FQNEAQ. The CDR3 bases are TGTGCCAGCAGCGTGACAGGGGGAAAAAACATTCAGTACTTC. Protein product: CASSVTGGKNIQYF.

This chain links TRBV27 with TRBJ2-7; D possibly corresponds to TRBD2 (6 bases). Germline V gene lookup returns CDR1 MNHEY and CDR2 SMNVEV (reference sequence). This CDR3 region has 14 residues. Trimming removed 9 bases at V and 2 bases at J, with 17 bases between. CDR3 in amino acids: CASALRDLTYEQYF. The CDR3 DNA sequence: TGTGCCAGTGCCCTCCGGGACTTAACCTACGAGCAGTACTTC.

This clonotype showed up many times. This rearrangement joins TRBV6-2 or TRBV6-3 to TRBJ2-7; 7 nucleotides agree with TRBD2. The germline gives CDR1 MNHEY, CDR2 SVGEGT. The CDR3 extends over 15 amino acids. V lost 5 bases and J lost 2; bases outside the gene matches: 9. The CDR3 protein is CASSLAVNSPYEQYF. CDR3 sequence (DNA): TGTGCCAGCAGTCTAGCGGTGAATTCCCCCTACGAGCAGTACTTC.

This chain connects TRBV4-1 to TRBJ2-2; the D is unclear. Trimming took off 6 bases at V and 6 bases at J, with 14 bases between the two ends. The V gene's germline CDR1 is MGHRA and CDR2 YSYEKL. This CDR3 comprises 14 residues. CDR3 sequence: CASRTTLASGELFF. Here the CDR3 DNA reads TGCGCCAGCAGGACAACTTTAGCCTCCGGGGAGCTGTTTTTT.

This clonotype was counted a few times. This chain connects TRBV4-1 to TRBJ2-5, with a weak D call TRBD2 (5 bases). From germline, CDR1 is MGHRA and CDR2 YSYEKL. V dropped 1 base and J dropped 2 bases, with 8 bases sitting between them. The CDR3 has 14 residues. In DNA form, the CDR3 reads TGCGCCAGCAGCCAAGTTCGGGATCAAGAGACCCAGTACTTC. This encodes CASSQVRDQETQYF.